The entry below gives a single TCR beta chain sequence along with its context. The length of the CDR3 is 15 residues. CDR1 and CDR2 from the germline V gene are MNHEY and SVGAGI. Trimming took 5 bases from V and 2 from J, leaving 13 bases between them. The data are from a study of blood T cell repertoires in COVID-19. Study information: The cDNA or gDNA used as material had been derived from T cells, B-cell-depleted T cells, or PBMCs.

Original processing notes: Amplified reference gene primers provided the basis for estimating nucleated cell counts. Data came from immunoSEQ multiplex PCR; TCRdb stores just in-frame clones and leaves some out. D and trimming come from the DNA, and the V and J calls and clone size come from that table. The data show 200,000 to 250,000 clones, about 86% seen once. Specimen: peripheral blood. This sequence joins TRBV6-5 and TRBJ1-3; the D is unclear. The source is a man older than 75 with acute or convalescent COVID-19. CDR3 DNA: TGTGCCAGCAGTAGAGGGAGCGAACCTGGAAACACCATATATTTT. Translated, it gives CASSRGSEPGNTIYF.